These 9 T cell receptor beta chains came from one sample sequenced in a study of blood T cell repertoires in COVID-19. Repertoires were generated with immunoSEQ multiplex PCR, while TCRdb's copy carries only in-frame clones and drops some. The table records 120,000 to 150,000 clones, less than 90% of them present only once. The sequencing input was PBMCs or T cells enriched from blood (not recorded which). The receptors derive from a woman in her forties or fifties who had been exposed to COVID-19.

This CDR3 reads CASSPGTGGFGSPLHF. DNA for the CDR3: TGTGCCAGTAGTCCCGGGACAGGGGGTTTTGGTTCACCCCTCCACTTT. This chain links TRBV19 with TRBJ1-6; 11 bases match TRBD1. This CDR3 has 16 amino acids. The germline gives CDR1 LNHDA, CDR2 SQIVND (reference sequence). J lost 9 bases, V lost 5 bases, and 9 bases had no gene match.

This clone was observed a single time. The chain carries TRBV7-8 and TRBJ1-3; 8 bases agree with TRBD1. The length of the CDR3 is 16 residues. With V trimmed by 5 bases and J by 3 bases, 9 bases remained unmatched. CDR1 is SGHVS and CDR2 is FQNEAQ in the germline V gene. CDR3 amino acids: CASSARQGLVGNTIYF. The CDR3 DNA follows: TGTGCCAGCAGCGCGAGACAGGGGCTGGTTGGAAACACCATATATTTT.

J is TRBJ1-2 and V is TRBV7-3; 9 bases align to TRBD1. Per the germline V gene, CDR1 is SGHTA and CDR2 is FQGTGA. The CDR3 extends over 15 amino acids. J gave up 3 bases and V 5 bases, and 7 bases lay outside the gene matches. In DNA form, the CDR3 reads TGTGCCAGCAGCGCCTCGACAGGGGGGGACTATGGCTACACCTTC. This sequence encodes CASSASTGGDYGYTF.

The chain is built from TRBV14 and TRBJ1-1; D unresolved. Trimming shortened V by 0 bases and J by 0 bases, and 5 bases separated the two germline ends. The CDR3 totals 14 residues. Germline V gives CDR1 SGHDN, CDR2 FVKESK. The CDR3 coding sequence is TGTGCCAGCAGCCAAGATCTAATGAACACTGAAGCTTTCTTT. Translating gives CASSQDLMNTEAFF.

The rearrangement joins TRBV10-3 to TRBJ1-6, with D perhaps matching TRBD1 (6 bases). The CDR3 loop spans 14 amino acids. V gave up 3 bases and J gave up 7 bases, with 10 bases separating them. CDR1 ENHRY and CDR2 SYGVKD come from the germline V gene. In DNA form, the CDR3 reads TGTGCCATCAGTGACGCCAGGGGAAATTCACCCCTCCACTTT. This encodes CAISDARGNSPLHF.

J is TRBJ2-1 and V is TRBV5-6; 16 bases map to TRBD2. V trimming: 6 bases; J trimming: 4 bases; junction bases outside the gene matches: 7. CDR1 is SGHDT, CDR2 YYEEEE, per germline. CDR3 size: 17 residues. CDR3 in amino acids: CASTGLAGGPRYNEQFF. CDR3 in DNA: TGTGCCAGCACGGGACTAGCGGGGGGGCCGAGGTACAATGAGCAGTTCTTC.

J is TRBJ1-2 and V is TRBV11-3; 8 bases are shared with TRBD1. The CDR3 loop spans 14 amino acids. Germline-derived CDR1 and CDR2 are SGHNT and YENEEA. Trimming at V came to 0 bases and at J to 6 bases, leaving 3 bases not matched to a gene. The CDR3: CASSLETGGDGYTF. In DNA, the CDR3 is TGTGCCAGCAGCTTAGAAACAGGGGGGGATGGCTACACCTTC.

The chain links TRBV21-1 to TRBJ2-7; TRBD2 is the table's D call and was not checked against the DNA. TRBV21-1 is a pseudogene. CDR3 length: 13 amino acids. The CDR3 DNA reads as TGTGCCAGCAGCGAGAGTCCCCCCTACGAGCAGTACTTC. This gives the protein CASSESPPYEQYF.

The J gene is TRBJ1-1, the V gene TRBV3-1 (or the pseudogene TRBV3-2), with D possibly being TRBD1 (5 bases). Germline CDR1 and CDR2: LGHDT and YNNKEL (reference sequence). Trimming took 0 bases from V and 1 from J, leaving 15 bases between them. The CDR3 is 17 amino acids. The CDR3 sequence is CASSQDGTGGRNTEAFF. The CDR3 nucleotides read TGTGCCAGCAGCCAAGATGGGACGGGGGGGAGGAACACTGAAGCTTTCTTT.